This T cell receptor beta chain was documented in a study of blood T cell repertoires in COVID-19. The method was immunoSEQ multiplex PCR; TCRdb's version includes in-frame clones alone and lacks a portion of them. The repertoire includes about 310,000 clones, around 86% of them detected once, and roughly 1.3% sits in the top ten. The ends were cut back, 2 bases at V and 4 bases at J, with 9 bases in the middle. The CDR3 has 13 residues. Germline CDR1 and CDR2: SGHNT and YYREEE (reference sequence). The chain couples TRBV5-4 to TRBJ2-5; D uncertain. The TCR sequence derives from a man between 65 and 85 years old with acute or convalescent COVID-19. Sample: peripheral blood. The CDR3 region has the DNA TGTGCCAGCAGCTTCAATCACGGAGAGACCCAGTACTTC. Translation gives CASSFNHGETQYF.